The next 9 T cell receptor beta chains were all read from a single sample in a study of blood T cell repertoires in COVID-19. The repertoire was sequenced with immunoSEQ multiplex PCR; TCRdb's copy has only in-frame clones and lacks some. Here the sample spans more than 85,000 clones, over 75% being singletons. Sample: peripheral blood. Receptor source: a woman aged 55-70 years with acute or convalescent COVID-19.

The chain uses TRBV5-1 and TRBJ2-7; 9 bases are a match to TRBD2. V shed 2 bases and J 2 bases; nucleotides not matched to a gene: 8. The CDR3 is 16 residues long. Germline V gene sequence: CDR1 SGHRS, CDR2 YFSETQ. DNA for the CDR3: TGCGCCAGCAGCTTCCTCCTAGCGGGGCCTACCTACGAGCAGTACTTC. Its protein product is CASSFLLAGPTYEQYF.

V gene TRBV5-5 combines with J gene TRBJ2-7; 7 bases fit TRBD2. V trimming: 0 bases; J trimming: 3 bases; junction bases outside the gene matches: 3. Germline CDR1 is SGHKS and CDR2 is YYEKEE (reference sequence). The CDR3 extends over 14 amino acids. The CDR3 sequence: CASSLEGTNYEQYF. CDR3 nucleotides: TGTGCCAGCAGCTTGGAGGGGACTAACTACGAGCAGTACTTC.

The chain carries TRBV5-1 and TRBJ2-7; no firm D call. CDR1 is SGHRS, CDR2 YFSETQ, per germline. This CDR3 region has 14 residues. V was trimmed by 5 bases and J by 0 bases, leaving 12 bases between them. CDR3 bases: TGCGCCAGCAGTACTCACCCTGACTCCTACGAGCAGTACTTC. Translating gives CASSTHPDSYEQYF.

CDR3 bases: TGTGCCTGGAGTGTACTGGGACAGGGAGCTGAAGCTTTCTTT. This translates into CAWSVLGQGAEAFF. The V gene is TRBV30, the J gene TRBJ1-1, with 9 bases fitting TRBD1. The CDR3 length is 14 residues. V shed 0 bases, J shed 6 bases, and the junction held 5 bases outside the gene matches. The germline V gene has CDR1 GTSNPN and CDR2 SVGIG (reference sequence).

The rearrangement links TRBV14 to TRBJ2-6; D is uncertain. CDR3 length: 13 residues. Germline V lookup: CDR1 SGHDN, CDR2 FVKESK. Trimming removed 4 bases from V and 4 bases from J, with 5 bases in between. The CDR3 sequence is CASSRYGANVLTF. CDR3 sequence (DNA): TGTGCCAGCAGCCGCTACGGGGCCAACGTCCTGACTTTC.

The chain carries TRBV6-6 and TRBJ2-4, with TRBD1 matching over 8 bases. Losses at the gene ends were 5 bases for V and 7 bases for J; bases not matched to a gene: 7. CDR1 and CDR2 (germline): MNHNY, SVGAGI (reference sequence). This CDR3 is 14 amino acids long. CDR3 bases: TGTGCCAGCAGTCCAGGGGGCGCGGAGAACATTCAGTACTTC. It yields the protein CASSPGGAENIQYF.

The V gene is TRBV2, the J gene TRBJ2-1, with D possibly matching TRBD2 (5 bases). This CDR3 is 12 amino acids long. Germline loops: CDR1 SNHLY, CDR2 FYNNEI. Trimming removed 8 bases from V and 9 bases from J, with 14 bases in between. CDR3 DNA sequence: TGTGCCAGCCCGTCCGGGGAGATTGAGCAGTTCTTC. This sequence encodes CASPSGEIEQFF.

The chain recombines TRBV27 with TRBJ2-5, with TRBD1 identical over 8 bases. CDR1 and CDR2 (germline): MNHEY, SMNVEV (reference sequence). V was pared by 5 bases and J by 5 bases, with 7 bases of the junction left unmatched. The CDR3 covers 14 residues. The CDR3 spells CASSADRVRETQYF. CDR3 coding DNA: TGTGCCAGCAGTGCGGACAGGGTCCGGGAGACCCAGTACTTC.

The chain recombines TRBV6-2 or TRBV6-3 with TRBJ2-7; 7 positions agree with TRBD2. V was pared by 5 bases and J by 7 bases, with 8 bases of the junction left unmatched. Per the germline V gene, CDR1 is MNHEY and CDR2 is SVGEGT. The CDR3 is made up of 13 amino acids. CDR3 sequence: CASSRAGIGEQYV. The CDR3 nucleotides read TGTGCCAGCAGTCGAGCGGGAATTGGGGAGCAGTACGTC.